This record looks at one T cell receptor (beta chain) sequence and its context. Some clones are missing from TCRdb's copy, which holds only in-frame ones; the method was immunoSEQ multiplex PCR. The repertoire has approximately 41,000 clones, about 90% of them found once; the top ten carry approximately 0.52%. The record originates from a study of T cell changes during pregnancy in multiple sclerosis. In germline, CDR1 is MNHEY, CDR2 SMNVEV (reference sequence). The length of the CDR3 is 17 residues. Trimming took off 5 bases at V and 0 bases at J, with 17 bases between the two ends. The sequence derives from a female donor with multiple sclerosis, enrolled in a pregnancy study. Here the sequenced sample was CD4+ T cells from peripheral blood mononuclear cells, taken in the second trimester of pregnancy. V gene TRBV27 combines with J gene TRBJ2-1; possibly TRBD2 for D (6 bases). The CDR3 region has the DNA TGTGCCAGCAGTCCGGGACTCGGAGTGGGCTCCTACAATGAGCAGTTCTTC. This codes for CASSPGLGVGSYNEQFF.